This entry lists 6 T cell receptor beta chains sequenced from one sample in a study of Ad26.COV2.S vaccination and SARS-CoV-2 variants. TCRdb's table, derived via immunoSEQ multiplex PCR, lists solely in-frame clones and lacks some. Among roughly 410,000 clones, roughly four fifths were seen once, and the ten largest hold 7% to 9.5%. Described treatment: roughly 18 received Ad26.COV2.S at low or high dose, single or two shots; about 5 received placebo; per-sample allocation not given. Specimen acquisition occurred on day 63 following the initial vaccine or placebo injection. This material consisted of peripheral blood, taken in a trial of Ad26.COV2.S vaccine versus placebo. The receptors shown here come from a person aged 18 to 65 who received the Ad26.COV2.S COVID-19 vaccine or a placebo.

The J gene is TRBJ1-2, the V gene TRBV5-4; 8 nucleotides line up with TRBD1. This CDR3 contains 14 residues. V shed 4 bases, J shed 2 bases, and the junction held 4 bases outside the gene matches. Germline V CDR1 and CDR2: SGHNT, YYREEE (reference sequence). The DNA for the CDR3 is TGTGCCAGCAGCCGAGACAGGGGCAACTATGGCTACACCTTC. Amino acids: CASSRDRGNYGYTF.

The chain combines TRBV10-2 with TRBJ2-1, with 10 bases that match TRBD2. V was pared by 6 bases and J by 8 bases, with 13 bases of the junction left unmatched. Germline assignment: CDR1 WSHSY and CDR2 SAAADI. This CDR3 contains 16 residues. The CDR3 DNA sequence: TGCGCCAGCAGGGCCGCACTAGCGGGACCTCACTATGAGCAGTTCTTC. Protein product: CASRAALAGPHYEQFF.

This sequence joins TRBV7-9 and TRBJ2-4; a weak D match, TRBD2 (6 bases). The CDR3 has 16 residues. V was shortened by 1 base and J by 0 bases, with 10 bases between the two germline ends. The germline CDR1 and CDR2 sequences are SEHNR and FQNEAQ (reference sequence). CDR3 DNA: TGTGCCAGCAGCTTAGAATTGCGGGGAGCCAAAAACATTCAGTACTTC. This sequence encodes CASSLELRGAKNIQYF.

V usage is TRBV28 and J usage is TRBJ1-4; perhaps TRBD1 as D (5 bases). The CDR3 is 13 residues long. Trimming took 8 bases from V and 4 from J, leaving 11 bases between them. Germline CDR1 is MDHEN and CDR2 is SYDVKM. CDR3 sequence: CASGGRINEKLFF. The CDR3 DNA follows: TGTGCCAGCGGGGGACGGATTAATGAAAAACTGTTTTTT.

The CDR3 spells CASSTDGGSGYTF. In nucleotides, the CDR3 is TGTGCCAGCAGTACCGACGGGGGGTCGGGCTACACCTTC. The V gene is TRBV11-3, the J gene TRBJ1-2, with a possible D match to TRBD1 (5 bases). CDR1 SGHNT and CDR2 YENEEA come from the germline V gene. This CDR3 comprises 13 residues. Trimming stripped 6 bases from V and 8 bases from J, with 16 bases between.

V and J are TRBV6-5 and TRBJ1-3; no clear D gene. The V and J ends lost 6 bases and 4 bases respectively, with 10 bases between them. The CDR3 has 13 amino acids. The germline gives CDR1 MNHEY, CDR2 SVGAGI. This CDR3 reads CASSYGAGNTIYF. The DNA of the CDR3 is TGTGCCAGCAGCTACGGAGCCGGAAACACCATATATTTT.